The next 28 T cell receptor beta chains were all read from a single sample in a study of blood T cell repertoires in COVID-19. Produced via immunoSEQ multiplex PCR; TCRdb's table is partial and in-frame only. In the table there are about 190,000 clones, roughly 84% of which are singletons. The sequenced material came from PBMCs or T cells enriched from blood (not recorded which). These receptor sequences come from a woman under 40 who had been exposed to COVID-19.

This clone was picked up one time. Additional DNA sequences in this sample encode the identical CDR3. The chain is built from TRBV27 and TRBJ1-2; no firm D call. Trimming shortened V by 3 bases and J by 1 base, and 6 bases separated the two germline ends. The length of the CDR3 is 13 residues. The V gene's germline CDR1 is MNHEY and CDR2 SMNVEV (reference sequence). The CDR3 coding sequence is TGTGCCAGCAGTTTGGGCCGTAACTATGGCTACACCTTC. Translation: CASSLGRNYGYTF.

The J gene is TRBJ2-4, the V gene TRBV4-3, with 10 bases that match TRBD2. This CDR3 contains 16 residues. In germline, CDR1 is LGHNA, CDR2 YSLEER. The J segment lost 0 bases and the V segment lost 4 bases, leaving 3 bases of the junction unmatched. The CDR3: CASSPGLAVAKNIQYF. The CDR3, as DNA: TGCGCCAGCAGCCCCGGACTAGCGGTAGCCAAAAACATTCAGTACTTC.

The J gene is TRBJ1-2, the V gene TRBV5-1, with D perhaps matching TRBD1 (5 bases). CDR3 length: 13 residues. The V and J ends lost 0 bases and 3 bases respectively, with 6 bases between them. Germline CDR1 SGHRS, CDR2 YFSETQ. The CDR3 DNA follows: TGCGCCAGCAGCTTGGCGACAGACTATGGCTACACCTTC. Translation: CASSLATDYGYTF.

The chain couples TRBV19 to TRBJ2-6; the match to TRBD1 covers 9 bases. Unmatched junction bases numbered 4, after V lost 4 bases and J lost 0 bases. Germline CDR1 is LNHDA and CDR2 is SQIVND (reference sequence). CDR3 length: 17 amino acids. The CDR3 spells CASSNYRGPSGANVLTF. The CDR3 DNA reads TGTGCCAGTAGTAATTACAGGGGGCCCTCTGGGGCCAACGTCCTGACTTTC.

There are a few counts of this clone. The CDR3 region has the DNA TGTGCCAGTTATCGAGGGATTGGGGACATTCAGTACTTC. Translation: CASYRGIGDIQYF. The V gene is TRBV27, the J gene TRBJ2-4; D might be TRBD2 (5 bases). Trimming cost V 9 bases and J 8 bases, with 17 bases left between them. Looked up from germline, CDR1 is MNHEY and CDR2 is SMNVEV (reference sequence). The CDR3 consists of 13 residues.

This CDR3 reads CASSRGRQGHFTF. The CDR3, as DNA: TGTGCCAGCAGCCGCGGGCGACAGGGACACTTCACCTTC. This chain uses TRBV7-8 with TRBJ1-2, with 7 positions matching TRBD1. After removal of 5 bases from V and 13 bases from J, the junction contained 13 bases not matched to a gene. Germline CDR1 SGHVS, CDR2 FQNEAQ. CDR3 length equals 13 residues.

The CDR3 protein is CASSYSAGVNEQFF. The CDR3 nucleotides are TGTGCCAGCAGTTACTCCGCAGGGGTCAATGAGCAGTTCTTC. J is TRBJ2-1 and V is TRBV6-6, with D tentatively TRBD1 (6 bases). Trimming took off 0 bases at V and 6 bases at J, with 9 bases between the two ends. Germline CDR1 is MNHNY and CDR2 is SVGAGI (reference sequence). This CDR3 spans 14 amino acids.

The chain joins TRBV5-4 to TRBJ2-7, with TRBD1 as a possible D gene (6 bases). The CDR3 is made up of 14 amino acids. V lost 3 bases to trimming and J lost 3 bases, with 13 bases between them. Germline-derived CDR1 and CDR2 are SGHNT and YYREEE (reference sequence). CDR3 nucleotides: TGTGCCAGCAGCTCAAGACAGGCGGGCTACGAGCAGTACTTC. It codes for CASSSRQAGYEQYF.

J is TRBJ1-4 and V is TRBV27; tentative D call: TRBD1 (6 bases). V was clipped by 3 bases and J by 10 bases, with 18 bases between them. Germline V gene lookup returns CDR1 MNHEY and CDR2 SMNVEV (reference sequence). The CDR3 has 15 amino acids. CDR3 loop: CASSLGTNNGGKLFF. The CDR3 DNA follows: TGTGCCAGCAGTTTGGGGACAAATAACGGTGGAAAACTGTTTTTT.

This clone showed up just a few times. The chain combines TRBV6-7 with TRBJ2-7, with D maybe TRBD1 (5 bases). TRBV6-7 is given ORF status, its function remaining uncertain. This CDR3 is 13 amino acids long. V was cut by 6 bases and J by 5 bases, with 14 bases left in between. The CDR3 sequence: CASRVQGPHEQYF. The CDR3 bases are TGTGCCAGCAGGGTCCAGGGTCCCCACGAGCAGTACTTC.

The V call is TRBV5-1, the J call TRBJ2-1; D call uncertain. V lost 0 bases and J lost 4, with 8 bases in between. Germline CDR1 SGHRS, CDR2 YFSETQ. The CDR3 is made up of 14 amino acids. CDR3 in DNA: TGCGCCAGCAGCTTGGACCTACTATACAATGAGCAGTTCTTC. It translates to CASSLDLLYNEQFF.

This chain links TRBV2 with TRBJ1-2; D perhaps matches TRBD1 (5 bases). Trimming cost V 5 bases and J 6 bases, with 22 bases left between them. Looked up from germline, CDR1 is SNHLY and CDR2 is FYNNEI. The CDR3 length is 16 residues. This CDR3 reads CASSPFDRSEQDGYTF. DNA for the CDR3: TGTGCCAGCAGTCCGTTCGACAGATCCGAACAGGATGGCTACACCTTC.

The V gene is TRBV9, the J gene TRBJ2-3; 14 bases fit TRBD2. Germline CDR1 reads SGDLS; CDR2 reads YYNGEE. With 7 bases clipped from V and 3 bases from J, the junction kept 4 bases outside the gene matches. The CDR3 is made up of 15 amino acids. This CDR3 is CASGLAGGRTDTQYF. In DNA, the CDR3 is TGTGCCAGCGGACTAGCGGGGGGCCGAACAGATACGCAGTATTTT. Based on the CDR3 plus reference TRBV9 and TRBJ2-3, the full variable domain is DSGVTQTPKHLITATGQRVTLRCSPRSGDLSVYWYQQSLDQGLQFLIQYYNGEERAKGNILERFSAQQFPDLHSELNLSSLELGDSALYFCASGLAGGRTDTQYFGPGTRLTVL.

V and J are TRBV9 and TRBJ1-3, with a weak D call TRBD1 (5 bases). This CDR3 spans 13 amino acids. Per the germline V gene, CDR1 is SGDLS and CDR2 is YYNGEE. V dropped 5 bases and J dropped 7 bases, with 13 bases sitting between them. This CDR3 reads CASSEDSRNTIYF. The CDR3 coding sequence is TGTGCCAGCAGTGAAGACAGTAGGAACACCATATATTTT.

The chain couples TRBV7-9 to TRBJ2-2, with 7 bases identical to TRBD1. Per germline, CDR1 SEHNR and CDR2 FQNEAQ (reference sequence). The CDR3 contains 15 residues. Trimming removed 5 bases from V and 6 bases from J; junction bases left unmatched: 9. The CDR3 sequence is CASSPSTGRAGELFF. CDR3 nucleotide sequence: TGTGCCAGCAGCCCCTCGACAGGGCGGGCCGGGGAGCTGTTTTTT.

V gene TRBV9 combines with J gene TRBJ1-2; 7 positions agree with TRBD1. This CDR3 region has 16 residues. V shed 0 bases, J shed 4 bases, and the junction held 9 bases outside the gene matches. Germline V gene sequence: CDR1 SGDLS, CDR2 YYNGEE. The CDR3, as DNA: TGTGCCAGCAGCGTAGATGGTGTTGGACAGGTCTATGGCTACACCTTC. This gives the protein CASSVDGVGQVYGYTF. The full variable domain, its missing parts supplied by reference TRBV9 and TRBJ1-2, is DSGVTQTPKHLITATGQRVTLRCSPRSGDLSVYWYQQSLDQGLQFLIQYYNGEERAKGNILERFSAQQFPDLHSELNLSSLELGDSALYFCASSVDGVGQVYGYTFGSGTRLTVV.

The chain has TRBV27 and TRBJ2-1; D is possibly TRBD1 (6 bases). Germline V gene sequence: CDR1 MNHEY, CDR2 SMNVEV (reference sequence). V was trimmed by 2 bases and J by 10 bases, leaving 9 bases between them. The CDR3 spans 12 residues. The CDR3 sequence is CASSLGGAEQFF. CDR3 DNA sequence: TGTGCCAGCAGTTTAGGGGGCGCCGAGCAGTTCTTC.

The rearrangement uses TRBV6-5 and TRBJ2-7, with 7 bases fitting TRBD1. The trim removed 0 bases at V and 3 bases at J, leaving 8 bases unmatched. The germline CDR1 and CDR2 sequences are MNHEY and SVGAGI. The CDR3 loop spans 16 amino acids. The CDR3 loop is CASSYSPRQGVYEQYF. CDR3 DNA: TGTGCCAGCAGTTACTCTCCCCGACAGGGAGTCTACGAGCAGTACTTC.

The CDR3 protein is CASRAQLAGSSYNEQFF. Here the CDR3 DNA reads TGCGCCAGCAGGGCCCAACTAGCGGGGAGCTCCTACAATGAGCAGTTCTTC. J is TRBJ2-1 and V is TRBV4-1; 10 nucleotides match TRBD2. The CDR3 runs to 17 residues. Trimming removed 6 bases from V and 0 bases from J; junction bases left unmatched: 8. Germline lookup yields CDR1 MGHRA and CDR2 YSYEKL.

This clone was seen more than once but under ten times. V gene TRBV29-1 combines with J gene TRBJ2-7; D is undetermined. The V gene's germline CDR1 is SQVTM and CDR2 ANQGSEA. The CDR3 is 16 amino acids. The V end lost 0 bases, the J end lost 0 bases, and 15 bases lay between the germline ends. CDR3 DNA: TGCAGCGTTGAAGATCTTTCACAACGAATCTCCTACGAGCAGTACTTC. Protein sequence: CSVEDLSQRISYEQYF.

This chain joins TRBV19 and TRBJ2-1, with D hard to call. V lost 3 bases to trimming and J lost 4 bases, with 10 bases between them. In germline, CDR1 is LNHDA, CDR2 SQIVND (reference sequence). The CDR3 is 14 amino acids. The CDR3 DNA reads TGTGCCAGTAGTATCGCGACTGGGTACAATGAGCAGTTCTTC. Translation gives CASSIATGYNEQFF.

The chain combines TRBV7-8 with TRBJ1-4; D gene unclear. Trimming left V 1 base short and J 4 bases short, with 10 bases between. The CDR3 runs 15 residues. Germline V gives CDR1 SGHVS, CDR2 FQNEAQ. CDR3 protein: CASSLGQSFNEKLFF. CDR3 bases: TGTGCCAGCAGCTTAGGTCAAAGCTTTAATGAAAAACTGTTTTTT.

The genes are TRBV4-1 and TRBJ2-3; 14 positions agree with TRBD2. This CDR3 is built from 17 residues. Trimming cost V 4 bases and J 4 bases; bases outside gene matches: 7. CDR1 and CDR2 (germline): MGHRA, YSYEKL. The CDR3 sequence: CASSPRLAGGTADTQYF. In DNA form, the CDR3 reads TGCGCCAGCAGCCCCCGACTAGCGGGGGGGACCGCAGATACGCAGTATTTT.

V and J are TRBV6-2 or TRBV6-3 and TRBJ2-7; D unresolved. The CDR3 length is 14 residues. CDR1 and CDR2 (germline): MNHEY, SVGEGT. Trimming pared 2 bases from V and 3 bases from J, leaving 11 bases between. The CDR3 DNA reads as TGTGCCAGCAGTTACCCCAACTCGAACTACGAGCAGTACTTC. It yields the protein CASSYPNSNYEQYF.

The chain carries TRBV5-1 and TRBJ2-7; 8 bases match TRBD2. The CDR3 has 13 residues. Per germline, CDR1 SGHRS and CDR2 YFSETQ. V shed 3 bases and J 3 bases; nucleotides not matched to a gene: 2. CDR3 sequence reads: CASSSGTSYEQYF. The CDR3 DNA reads as TGCGCCAGCAGCTCCGGGACTAGCTACGAGCAGTACTTC.

CDR3 loop: CASSFLVGNEQYF. For the CDR3, the DNA is TGTGCCAGCAGTTTCCTAGTCGGGAACGAGCAGTACTTC. This chain connects TRBV5-6 to TRBJ2-7; D may be TRBD2 (5 bases). This CDR3 comprises 13 residues. Trimming removed 5 bases at V and 5 bases at J, with 14 bases between. Germline CDR1 SGHDT, CDR2 YYEEEE.

The rearrangement uses TRBV28 and TRBJ1-3; 7 nucleotides match TRBD1. CDR3 size: 16 residues. Germline V gene lookup returns CDR1 MDHEN and CDR2 SYDVKM. J was trimmed by 0 bases and V by 3 bases; bases with no gene match: 5. The CDR3 region has the DNA TGTGCCAGCAGTTTGAGGGGGCAGTCCTCTGGAAACACCATATATTTT. Protein product: CASSLRGQSSGNTIYF.

The DNA of the CDR3 is TGTGCCAGCAGCTCGACAGAATATGGCTACACCTTC. It translates to CASSSTEYGYTF. This chain connects TRBV5-4 to TRBJ1-2; possible D gene TRBD1, 5 bases. Trimming removed 3 bases from V and 5 bases from J, with 8 bases in between. The CDR3 is 12 residues long. Germline CDR1 and CDR2: SGHNT and YYREEE (reference sequence).